The 28 T cell receptor beta chains given below trace back to one sample, sequenced in a study of OX40 agonist ivuxolimab in advanced cancers. The data were produced by immunoSEQ multiplex PCR, yet TCRdb's version contains in-frame clones alone and is incomplete. The repertoire has 12,000 or so clones, about four fifths of them found once; the top ten carry about 40%. Material: CD4+ or CD8+ T cells sorted from blood, obtained in a trial of the OX40 agonist ivuxolimab. These receptors were collected from an adult with an advanced solid tumor such as melanoma, head and neck, liver or kidney cancer.

This chain links TRBV5-1 with TRBJ2-1, with D perhaps matching TRBD2 (6 bases). Germline V gene lookup returns CDR1 SGHRS and CDR2 YFSETQ. This CDR3 has 16 residues. V shed 3 bases and J shed 9 bases, with 22 bases lying between them. CDR3 DNA sequence: TGCGCCAGCAGCTCTTCAGCTAGCGTGGATCCGGTTGAGCAGTTCTTC. Translation: CASSSSASVDPVEQFF.

This clone was seen a single time. J is TRBJ1-2 and V is TRBV5-1, with unresolved D. Trimming took 3 bases from V and 2 from J, leaving 8 bases between them. CDR1 and CDR2 (germline): SGHRS, YFSETQ. CDR3 length: 13 amino acids. CDR3 sequence: CASSSQANYGYTF. The CDR3 DNA is TGCGCCAGCAGCTCCCAAGCCAACTATGGCTACACCTTC.

The V call is TRBV2, the J call TRBJ1-4; no clear D. V lost 2 bases, J lost 7 bases, and 14 bases lay in between. Germline V lookup: CDR1 SNHLY, CDR2 FYNNEI. The CDR3 contains 15 residues. The CDR3 spells CASSEFSGEGEKLFF. The CDR3 DNA reads TGTGCCAGCAGTGAATTCTCCGGCGAGGGTGAAAAACTGTTTTTT. The variable domain in full, completed from reference TRBV2 and TRBJ1-4, reads EPEVTQTPSHQVTQMGQEVILRCVPISNHLYFYWYRQILGQKVEFLVSFYNNEISEKSEIFDDQFSVERPDGSNFTLKIRSTKLEDSAMYFCASSEFSGEGEKLFFGSGTQLSVL.

This chain links TRBV7-6 with TRBJ2-1, with D hard to call. The CDR3 length is 12 residues. The germline CDR1 and CDR2 sequences are SGHVS and FNYEAQ. V was trimmed by 5 bases and J by 9 bases, leaving 11 bases between them. CDR3 bases: TGTGCCAGCAGCCCGTTGCGTCGTGAGCAGTTCTTC. Protein product: CASSPLRREQFF.

The chain combines TRBV11-1 with TRBJ2-7; 10 bases align to TRBD2. The CDR3 consists of 14 residues. V shed 4 bases, J shed 4 bases, and the junction held 4 bases outside the gene matches. Germline CDR1 is SGHAT and CDR2 is FQDESV (reference sequence). The CDR3 loop is CASSWTSGAYEQYF. The CDR3 DNA sequence: TGTGCCAGCAGCTGGACTAGCGGAGCATACGAGCAGTACTTC.

The rearrangement links TRBV19 to TRBJ2-3; TRBD1 matches 7 bases. This CDR3 contains 15 residues. With 3 bases clipped from V and 0 bases from J, the junction kept 3 bases outside the gene matches. CDR1 and CDR2 from the germline V gene are LNHDA and SQIVND (reference sequence). The CDR3 DNA follows: TGTGCCAGTAGTATTGGGACAGCTAGCACAGATACGCAGTATTTT. Protein: CASSIGTASTDTQYF.

The chain uses TRBV7-3 and TRBJ1-1, with no clear D. The CDR3 spans 14 residues. The germline gives CDR1 SGHTA, CDR2 FQGTGA. V lost 3 bases, J lost 1 base, and 9 bases lay in between. Here the CDR3 reads CASSLPGRNTEAFF. CDR3 bases: TGTGCCAGCAGCTTGCCGGGGAGGAACACTGAAGCTTTCTTT.

This clone is large within its sample. This chain uses TRBV28 with TRBJ2-7; D is unclear. Germline V gene sequence: CDR1 MDHEN, CDR2 SYDVKM. The length of the CDR3 is 15 residues. Trimming removed 7 bases from V and 1 base from J, with 17 bases in between. Written as DNA, the CDR3 is TGTGCCAGCAACCCCCTCGGGTACGCATCCTACGAGCAGTACTTC. Translated: CASNPLGYASYEQYF. The complete variable domain, with remaining parts taken from reference TRBV28 and TRBJ2-7, reads DVKVTQSSRYLVKRTGEKVFLECVQDMDHENMFWYRQDPGLGLRLIYFSYDVKMKEKGDIPEGYSVSREKKERFSLILESASTNQTSMYLCASNPLGYASYEQYFGPGTRLTVT.

The chain has TRBV7-9 and TRBJ2-1; D not resolved. The CDR3 is made up of 12 amino acids. Trimming pared 4 bases from V and 8 bases from J, leaving 9 bases between. Looked up from germline, CDR1 is SEHNR and CDR2 is FQNEAQ (reference sequence). CDR3 DNA: TGTGCCAGCAGCTGGACCACGTATGAGCAGTTCTTC. Translating it yields CASSWTTYEQFF.

In DNA, the CDR3 is TGCAGCGTTGAAGTTGAAGCCGGGTCCTATGGCTACACCTTC. Translation gives CSVEVEAGSYGYTF. The gene calls are TRBV29-1 and TRBJ1-2; D gene ambiguous. V lost 1 base, J lost 4 bases, and 13 bases lay in between. The CDR3 runs to 14 residues. CDR1 is SQVTM and CDR2 is ANQGSEA in the germline V gene.

The CDR3 region is CASSQDQYGNSYNEQFF. CDR3 nucleotides: TGCGCCAGCAGCCAAGATCAATACGGCAACTCCTACAATGAGCAGTTCTTC. The rearrangement uses TRBV4-3 and TRBJ2-1, with no clear D. The V gene lost 0 bases and the J gene lost 0 bases, with 12 bases spanning the gap. The germline CDR1 and CDR2 sequences are LGHNA and YSLEER. This CDR3 region has 17 residues.

This clone was detected a few times. The chain couples TRBV6-6 to TRBJ1-1, with 11 bases lining up with TRBD1. The CDR3 is 14 residues long. Germline V gene data show CDR1 as MNHNY and CDR2 as SVGAGI (reference sequence). Losses at the gene ends were 7 bases for V and 6 bases for J; bases not matched to a gene: 7. For the CDR3, the DNA is TGTGCCAGCACAATAGGACAGGGGGCCTCTGAAGCTTTCTTT. The encoded protein is CASTIGQGASEAFF.

The chain links TRBV30 to TRBJ1-4; TRBD1 is a possible D gene (5 bases). This CDR3 spans 15 amino acids. V was cut by 3 bases and J by 7 bases, with 18 bases left in between. Germline V gives CDR1 GTSNPN, CDR2 SVGIG (reference sequence). CDR3 sequence (DNA): TGTGCCTGGAGATGGGGGTTACGGAGAAGTGAAAAACTGTTTTTT. It codes for CAWRWGLRRSEKLFF.

The chain recombines TRBV6-1 with TRBJ2-1; TRBD2 matches at 7 bases. The CDR3 covers 15 residues. The junction had 7 bases not matched to a gene; V was cut back by 8 bases and J by 0 bases. Germline CDR1 is MNHNS and CDR2 is SASEGT. The CDR3 region has the DNA TGTGCCAGCGCGGCTAGCGGAGTCTCCTACAATGAGCAGTTCTTC. This codes for CASAASGVSYNEQFF.

This sequence joins TRBV2 and TRBJ2-7; a possible D gene is TRBD1 (5 bases). This CDR3 has 12 amino acids. V dropped 7 bases and J dropped 1 base, with 8 bases sitting between them. Germline V CDR1 and CDR2: SNHLY, FYNNEI. The CDR3 bases are TGTGCCAGCATCAGGGATTCCTACGAGCAGTACTTC. Protein: CASIRDSYEQYF.

The CDR3 bases are TGTGCCAGCAGCTTAGGTTTAGGGTGGAACACTGAAGCTTTCTTT. It codes for CASSLGLGWNTEAFF. The chain uses TRBV7-2 and TRBJ1-1; no clear D gene. V was pared by 1 base and J by 1 base, with 10 bases between. The CDR3 runs to 15 residues. Germline V gene lookup returns CDR1 SGHTA and CDR2 FQGNSA. Using reference TRBV7-2 and TRBJ1-1 for the parts outside the CDR3, the full variable domain is GAGVSQSPSNKVTEKGKDVELRCDPISGHTALYWYRQSLGQGLEFLIYFQGNSAPDKSGLPSDRFSAERTGGSVSTLTIQRTQQEDSAVYLCASSLGLGWNTEAFFGQGTRLTVV.

The chain uses TRBV7-3 and TRBJ2-1, with TRBD2 identical over 7 bases. The CDR3 is 16 amino acids. CDR1 is SGHTA, CDR2 FQGTGA, per germline. The J segment lost 5 bases and the V segment lost 1 base, leaving 8 bases of the junction unmatched. CDR3 amino acids: CASSLKNGGIDNEQFF. The CDR3 DNA follows: TGTGCCAGCAGCTTAAAGAACGGGGGGATCGACAATGAGCAGTTCTTC.

This chain connects TRBV29-1 to TRBJ2-7; 7 bases line up with TRBD1. The germline CDR1 and CDR2 sequences are SQVTM and ANQGSEA. The CDR3 length is 12 residues. V gave up 3 bases and J gave up 2 bases; unmatched junction bases: 1. As DNA, the CDR3 is TGCAGCGTTGACACAGGGGCCTACGAGCAGTACTTC. This encodes CSVDTGAYEQYF.

Details on this clone: An end of the junction does not agree with germline; a read error may underlie this. V usage is TRBV9 and J usage is TRBJ2-7, with D perhaps matching TRBD2 (6 bases). CDR1 is SGDLS, CDR2 YYNGEE, per germline. The length of the CDR3 is 14 residues. The CDR3 loop reads CTSSVGQEGYEQYF. CDR3 nucleotides: TGTACCAGCAGCGTAGGGCAGGAGGGATACGAGCAGTACTTC.

This chain links TRBV7-9 with TRBJ2-3; 10 positions agree with TRBD2. The trim removed 0 bases at V and 7 bases at J, leaving 4 bases unmatched. This CDR3 comprises 15 residues. Germline CDR1 SEHNR, CDR2 FQNEAQ (reference sequence). The DNA of the CDR3 is TGTGCCAGCAGCTTAGCGAAAGCGGGGGGGAATACGCAGTATTTT. Its translation: CASSLAKAGGNTQYF.

The chain couples TRBV7-3 to TRBJ2-3, with TRBD2 matching over 11 bases. This CDR3 spans 16 amino acids. The germline gives CDR1 SGHTA, CDR2 FQGTGA. Unmatched junction bases numbered 7, after V lost 4 bases and J lost 4 bases. DNA for the CDR3: TGTGCCAGCAGCTCGCCTTTAGCGGGGGGGGCAGATACGCAGTATTTT. Translation: CASSSPLAGGADTQYF.

The rearrangement joins TRBV5-6 to TRBJ2-3, with 9 nucleotides matching TRBD2. The junction had 8 bases not matched to a gene; V was cut back by 4 bases and J by 2 bases. The CDR3 is 16 residues long. Germline V gene sequence: CDR1 SGHDT, CDR2 YYEEEE. The CDR3 DNA follows: TGTGCCAGCAGCGCCACAGCGGGGGGATACACAGATACGCAGTATTTT. It translates to CASSATAGGYTDTQYF.

The chain recombines TRBV6-5 with TRBJ1-1; D remains ambiguous. V gave up 10 bases and J gave up 11 bases, with 8 bases separating them. The CDR3 extends over 8 amino acids. Germline CDR1 is MNHEY and CDR2 is SVGAGI. The CDR3 DNA is TGTGCCACCTTGAGGGCTTTCTTT. Translation: CATLRAFF.

V usage is TRBV6-4 and J usage is TRBJ2-2; tentative D call: TRBD1 (6 bases). The germline gives CDR1 MRHNA, CDR2 SNTAGT. Trimming shortened V by 4 bases and J by 3 bases, and 12 bases separated the two germline ends. The CDR3 loop spans 15 amino acids. CDR3 sequence: CASSARGGHTGELFF. CDR3 nucleotide sequence: TGTGCCAGCAGTGCCAGAGGGGGACACACCGGGGAGCTGTTTTTT.

The chain links TRBV27 to TRBJ2-7; D remains unclear. Trimming cost V 3 bases and J 3 bases, with 9 bases left between them. This CDR3 spans 13 amino acids. Germline V gene sequence: CDR1 MNHEY, CDR2 SMNVEV (reference sequence). The CDR3 sequence: CASSFGRYYEQYF. In nucleotides, the CDR3 is TGTGCCAGCAGTTTTGGCAGATACTACGAGCAGTACTTC.

V usage is TRBV4-3 and J usage is TRBJ2-4; D possibly matches TRBD1 or TRBD2 (6 bases each). Trimming took 2 bases from V and 9 from J, leaving 14 bases between them. Germline V gene data show CDR1 as LGHNA and CDR2 as YSLEER. The CDR3 is made up of 14 amino acids. The CDR3 DNA follows: TGCGCCAGCAGCCAACTACCCGGAGGGGGCATTCAGTACTTC. Amino acid sequence: CASSQLPGGGIQYF.

V is TRBV4-1 and J is TRBJ1-4, with D perhaps matching TRBD1 (5 bases). V was pared by 4 bases and J by 0 bases, with 15 bases between. CDR1 MGHRA and CDR2 YSYEKL come from the germline V gene. This CDR3 is 17 amino acids long. CDR3 sequence reads: CASSRGGAEATNEKLFF. CDR3 coding DNA: TGCGCCAGCAGCCGAGGCGGGGCCGAGGCAACTAATGAAAAACTGTTTTTT.

V and J are TRBV6-5 and TRBJ2-1; unclear D gene. This CDR3 is built from 16 residues. CDR1 MNHEY and CDR2 SVGAGI come from the germline V gene. Trimming pared 0 bases from V and 4 bases from J, leaving 13 bases between. The CDR3 nucleotides read TGTGCCAGCAGTTACTCAGAGCGAATCGGGTACAATGAGCAGTTCTTC. It specifies CASSYSERIGYNEQFF.